This TCR beta chain was observed in a study of control samples from healthy donors and cancer patients. The assay was immunoSEQ multiplex PCR, and TCRdb's table has in-frame clones only and misses some. The table shows about 98,000 clones, with roughly nine tenths occurring only once. The CDR3 consists of 15 residues. The germline V gene encodes CDR1 SGHTA and CDR2 FQGNSA. Trimming removed 4 bases from V and 2 bases from J, with 12 bases in between. This TCR derives from a woman aged 18-29 years in good health. Input material: blood. The V and J genes are TRBV7-2 and TRBJ2-1, with a possible D match to TRBD2 (5 bases). The CDR3 region has the DNA TGTGCCAGCAGCTCAGGACTGTTAACCTACAATGAGCAGTTCTTC. The encoded protein is CASSSGLLTYNEQFF. Combining the CDR3 with reference TRBV7-2 and TRBJ2-1 gives the whole variable domain GAGVSQSPSNKVTEKGKDVELRCDPISGHTALYWYRQSLGQGLEFLIYFQGNSAPDKSGLPSDRFSAERTGGSVSTLTIQRTQQEDSAVYLCASSSGLLTYNEQFFGPGTRLTVL.